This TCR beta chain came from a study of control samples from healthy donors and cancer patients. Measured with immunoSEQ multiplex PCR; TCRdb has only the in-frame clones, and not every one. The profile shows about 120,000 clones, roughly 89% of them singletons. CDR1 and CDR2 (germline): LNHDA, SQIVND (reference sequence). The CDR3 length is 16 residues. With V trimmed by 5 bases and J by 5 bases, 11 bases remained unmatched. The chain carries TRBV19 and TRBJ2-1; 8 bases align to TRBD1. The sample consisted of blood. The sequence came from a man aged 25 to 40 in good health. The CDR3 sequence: CASSPTGTGRDNEQFF. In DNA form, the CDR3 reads TGTGCCAGTAGTCCGACCGGGACAGGAAGGGACAATGAGCAGTTCTTC.